This T cell receptor (beta chain) emerged from a study of blood T cell repertoires in COVID-19. This CDR3 is 16 amino acids long. V shed 0 bases and J shed 6 bases, with 15 bases lying between them. CDR1 and CDR2 from the germline V gene are SGHRS and YFSETQ. TCRdb keeps only in-frame clones here, not all; method: immunoSEQ multiplex PCR. The table includes tens of thousands of clones, roughly four fifths detected once. V usage is TRBV5-1 and J usage is TRBJ2-2, with D perhaps matching TRBD1 (6 bases). This receptor was taken from a woman older than 75 with acute or convalescent COVID-19. The sequenced material came from peripheral blood. For the CDR3, the DNA is TGCGCCAGCAGCTTGGCGGTGGGGGCTGGTCCCGGGGAGCTGTTTTTT. It encodes CASSLAVGAGPGELFF.